This is a list of T cell receptor beta chains from one sample in a study of blood T cell repertoires in COVID-19. Profiled with immunoSEQ multiplex PCR; TCRdb holds only in-frame clones, not every one. The sample shows 200,000 to 300,000 clones, more than 75% of them seen only once. The source material was peripheral blood. All receptors derive from a middle-aged woman who had recovered from COVID-19. The CDR3 runs from the conserved cysteine through the conserved F or W. Each record gives: J gene, clone size, V gene, D gene, CDR3 protein, CDR3 DNA. D genes are given only for firm matches. The size of a clone is reported for some rows only, either as once, few or many, or as a class for expanded clones.

J: TRBJ2-1; size: -; V: TRBV18; D: TRBD2; CDR3: CASSPLGTSGSYNEQFF; DNA: TGTGCCAGCTCACCACTCGGGACTAGCGGATCCTACAATGAGCAGTTCTTC
J: TRBJ2-6; size: many; V: TRBV28; D: -; CDR3: CATTGTGIASGISGANVLTF; DNA: TGTGCCACGACCGGGACAGGGATAGCTAGCGGGATATCTGGGGCCAACGTCCTGACTTTC
J: TRBJ2-1; size: -; V: TRBV7-9; D: TRBD2; CDR3: CASSLVLAGVEQFF; DNA: TGTGCCAGCAGCTTAGTGCTAGCGGGGGTTGAGCAGTTCTTC
J: TRBJ1-5; size: -; V: TRBV7-9; D: -; CDR3: CASSPGGITYSNQPQHF; DNA: TGTGCCAGCAGCCCCGGGGGGATTACCTATAGCAATCAGCCCCAGCATTTT
J: TRBJ1-3; size: few; V: TRBV9; D: -; CDR3: CASSPSGAGAPSGNTIYF; DNA: TGTGCCAGCAGCCCTAGTGGGGCAGGGGCCCCCTCTGGAAACACCATATATTTT
J: TRBJ2-1; size: -; V: TRBV6-1; D: TRBD2; CDR3: CASSEEGLGSTYNEQFF; DNA: TGTGCCAGCAGTGAAGAGGGACTAGGATCCACCTACAATGAGCAGTTCTTC
J: TRBJ1-4; size: -; V: TRBV9; D: -; CDR3: CASSAGHTGRGEKLFF; DNA: TGTGCCAGCAGCGCAGGGCACACGGGTCGAGGAGAAAAACTGTTTTTT
J: TRBJ2-1; size: -; V: TRBV9; D: TRBD2; CDR3: CASSVELAGGEQFF; DNA: TGTGCCAGCAGCGTAGAACTAGCGGGAGGTGAGCAGTTCTTC
J: TRBJ2-2; size: -; V: TRBV6-2/TRBV6-3; D: TRBD2; CDR3: CASSYSIAGGPTGELFF; DNA: TGTGCCAGCAGTTACTCGATTGCGGGAGGGCCCACCGGGGAGCTGTTTTTT
J: TRBJ2-2; size: once; V: TRBV19; D: -; CDR3: CASSLTGELFF; DNA: TGTGCCAGTAGCCTCACCGGGGAGCTGTTTTTT
J: TRBJ2-1; size: -; V: TRBV7-2; D: TRBD2; CDR3: CASRTGLAGGRYNEQFF; DNA: TGTGCCAGCAGAACGGGACTAGCGGGAGGGCGCTACAATGAGCAGTTCTTC
J: TRBJ1-4; size: few; V: TRBV6-5; D: -; CDR3: CASSYHPGEKLFF; DNA: TGTGCCAGCAGTTACCACCCGGGGGAAAAACTGTTTTTT
J: TRBJ2-3; size: -; V: TRBV7-9; D: -; CDR3: CASSALAGTTDTQYF; DNA: TGTGCCAGCAGCGCCCTTGCGGGCACCACAGATACGCAGTATTTT
J: TRBJ1-1; size: -; V: TRBV6-5; D: -; CDR3: CASSYRNTEAFF; DNA: TGTGCCAGCAGTTATAGGAACACTGAAGCTTTCTTT
J: TRBJ2-2; size: -; V: TRBV6-5; D: -; CDR3: CASSPPAVGELFF; DNA: TGTGCCAGCAGTCCCCCGGCGGTCGGGGAGCTGTTTTTT
J: TRBJ2-3; size: -; V: TRBV21-1; D: -; CDR3: CASSNIGRAGDTQYF; DNA: TGTGCCAGCAGCAATATCGGCAGGGCGGGGGATACGCAGTATTTT
J: TRBJ1-5; size: -; V: TRBV5-8; D: TRBD1; CDR3: CASSLPAGAGGRNQPQHF; DNA: TGTGCCAGCAGCTTGCCCGCTGGCGCAGGGGGACGGAATCAGCCCCAGCATTTT
J: TRBJ1-5; size: -; V: TRBV27; D: -; CDR3: CASSLAGDSNQPQHF; DNA: TGTGCCAGCAGCCTGGCCGGGGATAGCAATCAGCCCCAGCATTTT
J: TRBJ2-3; size: -; V: TRBV14; D: -; CDR3: CASSQDFGWGADTQYF; DNA: TGTGCCAGCAGCCAAGATTTTGGTTGGGGGGCAGATACGCAGTATTTT
J: TRBJ1-5; size: -; V: TRBV6-6; D: -; CDR3: CASSPGGRGSNQPQHF; DNA: TGTGCCAGCAGCCCCGGGGGGCGAGGGAGCAATCAGCCCCAGCATTTT
J: TRBJ2-5; size: -; V: TRBV19; D: TRBD2; CDR3: CASSPYGGQETQYF; DNA: TGTGCCAGTAGCCCTTACGGGGGGCAAGAGACCCAGTACTTC
J: TRBJ1-1; size: -; V: TRBV24-1; D: TRBD1; CDR3: CATSLGGQGLAEAFF; DNA: TGTGCCACCAGCCTGGGGGGACAGGGTTTGGCTGAAGCTTTCTTT
J: TRBJ1-1; size: -; V: TRBV7-9; D: TRBD1; CDR3: CASSLGQGAPLFPEAFF; DNA: TGTGCCAGCAGCTTAGGGCAGGGGGCCCCCCTGTTCCCTGAAGCTTTCTTT
J: TRBJ2-5; size: -; V: TRBV19; D: TRBD2; CDR3: CASKDLAAETQYF; DNA: TGTGCCAGTAAGGACCTAGCGGCAGAGACCCAGTACTTC
J: TRBJ2-2; size: -; V: TRBV9; D: -; CDR3: CASGVAVNTGELFF; DNA: TGTGCCAGCGGGGTAGCGGTAAACACCGGGGAGCTGTTTTTT
J: TRBJ2-7; size: -; V: TRBV7-2; D: TRBD2; CDR3: CASSPMAGALPYEQYF; DNA: TGTGCCAGCAGCCCAATGGCGGGAGCCCTCCCTTACGAGCAGTACTTC
J: TRBJ2-3; size: -; V: TRBV11-2; D: TRBD2; CDR3: CASALAGVRTDTQYF; DNA: TGTGCCAGCGCCCTCGCGGGAGTCCGCACAGATACGCAGTATTTT
J: TRBJ2-1; size: -; V: TRBV6-5; D: TRBD2; CDR3: CASRPIAGRYNEQFF; DNA: TGTGCCAGCAGACCTATAGCGGGGCGCTACAATGAGCAGTTCTTC
J: TRBJ1-4; size: once; V: TRBV7-9; D: TRBD1; CDR3: CASTQGVPNEKLFF; DNA: TGTGCCAGCACACAGGGGGTGCCTAATGAAAAACTGTTTTTT
J: TRBJ2-1; size: -; V: TRBV9; D: TRBD2; CDR3: CASSASGLAAPYNEQFF; DNA: TGTGCCAGCAGCGCCTCCGGACTAGCTGCCCCGTACAATGAGCAGTTCTTC
J: TRBJ1-1; size: -; V: TRBV10-3; D: TRBD1; CDR3: CAISAPDRANTEAFF; DNA: TGTGCCATCAGTGCACCGGACAGGGCGAACACTGAAGCTTTCTTT
J: TRBJ2-7; size: -; V: TRBV24-1; D: TRBD1; CDR3: CATSDSTPGQGGRYEQYF; DNA: TGTGCCACCAGTGACTCAACTCCGGGACAGGGGGGGCGGTACGAGCAGTACTTC
J: TRBJ2-7; size: few; V: TRBV30; D: -; CDR3: CAWSAAGGGQYF; DNA: TGTGCCTGGAGTGCGGCTGGGGGAGGGCAGTACTTC
J: TRBJ1-4; size: -; V: TRBV19; D: -; CDR3: CASNSAGHNEKLFF; DNA: TGTGCCAGTAACTCGGCAGGGCATAATGAAAAACTGTTTTTT
J: TRBJ1-5; size: -; V: TRBV6-5; D: TRBD1; CDR3: CASSYSPAGGYQPQHF; DNA: TGTGCCAGCAGTTACTCACCCGCAGGGGGATATCAGCCCCAGCATTTT
J: TRBJ1-5; size: -; V: TRBV24-1; D: TRBD1; CDR3: CATSDPGQGGGNQPQHF; DNA: TGTGCCACCAGTGATCCGGGACAGGGTGGGGGCAATCAGCCCCAGCATTTT
J: TRBJ1-1; size: -; V: TRBV14; D: TRBD1; CDR3: CASSQRTGANTEAFF; DNA: TGTGCCAGCAGCCAGCGCACAGGGGCGAACACTGAAGCTTTCTTT
J: TRBJ2-2; size: -; V: TRBV15; D: -; CDR3: CATSRGLASTGELFF; DNA: TGTGCCACCAGCAGAGGTCTAGCGAGTACCGGGGAGCTGTTTTTT
J: TRBJ1-1; size: few; V: TRBV18; D: TRBD1; CDR3: CASSPMQGDTEAFF; DNA: TGTGCCAGCTCACCAATGCAGGGGGACACTGAAGCTTTCTTT
J: TRBJ2-1; size: -; V: TRBV19; D: TRBD1; CDR3: CASSPGQNNEQFF; DNA: TGTGCCAGTAGTCCGGGACAGAACAATGAGCAGTTCTTC
J: TRBJ1-1; size: -; V: TRBV4-3; D: -; CDR3: CASSQPGLVAEAFF; DNA: TGCGCCAGCAGCCAACCGGGTTTGGTCGCTGAAGCTTTCTTT
J: TRBJ1-5; size: -; V: TRBV6-2/TRBV6-3; D: TRBD1; CDR3: CASSYGTGGAGQPQHF; DNA: TGTGCCAGCAGTTATGGGACAGGGGGCGCGGGGCAGCCCCAGCATTTT
J: TRBJ1-4; size: -; V: TRBV29-1; D: -; CDR3: CSVGGRRNEKLFF; DNA: TGCAGCGTGGGGGGGCGCCGTAATGAAAAACTGTTTTTT
J: TRBJ1-1; size: -; V: TRBV7-9; D: TRBD1; CDR3: CASSPHRGSGTEAFF; DNA: TGTGCCAGCAGCCCCCACAGGGGGAGCGGCACTGAAGCTTTCTTT
J: TRBJ1-2; size: -; V: TRBV9; D: -; CDR3: CASSPALPGNANYGYTF; DNA: TGTGCCAGCAGCCCCGCCCTACCGGGAAACGCTAACTATGGCTACACCTTC
J: TRBJ2-3; size: -; V: TRBV7-2; D: -; CDR3: CASSPGLSTDTQYF; DNA: TGTGCCAGCAGCCCTGGGCTAAGCACAGATACGCAGTATTTT
J: TRBJ1-1; size: -; V: TRBV12-3/TRBV12-4; D: -; CDR3: CASTTMNTEAFF; DNA: TGTGCCAGCACGACAATGAACACTGAAGCTTTCTTT
J: TRBJ2-7; size: -; V: TRBV3-1/TRBV3-2; D: -; CDR3: CASSNGIYEQYF; DNA: TGTGCCAGCAGCAACGGGATATACGAGCAGTACTTC
J: TRBJ1-2; size: once; V: TRBV6-5; D: -; CDR3: CASSRGEGLYGYTF; DNA: TGTGCCAGCAGCCGCGGTGAGGGCCTCTATGGCTACACCTTC
J: TRBJ2-3; size: -; V: TRBV14; D: -; CDR3: CASSQDAVRADTQYF; DNA: TGTGCCAGCAGCCAAGATGCTGTTCGGGCAGATACGCAGTATTTT